A selection of T cell receptor beta chains follows, all from one sample in a study of graft-versus-host responses after intestinal transplantation. Antigens for these TCRs are unknown. TCRdb keeps only in-frame clones here, not all; method: immunoSEQ multiplex PCR. The sample has about 70,000 clones, approximately 96% seen once. The sequencing used unstimulated CD8+ T cells sorted from spleen or lymph node cells, collected before intestinal transplant. These receptors were obtained from a human donor who received an intestinal transplant. Each CDR3 is given with its conserved first and last residue. A D gene is named only where the DNA matches it firmly. Clone size, where shown, is once, few, many, or a class for clones that have expanded.

CDR3 DNA: TGTGCCAGCAGTGCCACAGGGGCGTACGAGCAGTACTTC
CDR3 protein: CASSATGAYEQYF
J gene: TRBJ2-7
D gene: TRBD1
V gene: TRBV27
clone size: -

CDR3 DNA: TGTGCCAGCAGCCCCTCTGGAAACACCATATATTTT
CDR3 protein: CASSPSGNTIYF
J gene: TRBJ1-3
D gene: -
V gene: TRBV6-5
clone size: -

CDR3 DNA: TGCGCCAGCAGCCAAGAAGGGACAGGGGGCATGGAGACCCAGTACTTC
CDR3 protein: CASSQEGTGGMETQYF
J gene: TRBJ2-5
D gene: TRBD1
V gene: TRBV4-1
clone size: -

CDR3 DNA: TGTGCCAGCAGTTTCGGACTAGCGGACATCGCGAGCACCGGGGAGCTGTTTTTT
CDR3 protein: CASSFGLADIASTGELFF
J gene: TRBJ2-2
D gene: TRBD2
V gene: TRBV27
clone size: -

CDR3 DNA: TGTGCCAGCAGCTTTTCGGGACAGATGTACCAAGAGACCCAGTACTTC
CDR3 protein: CASSFSGQMYQETQYF
J gene: TRBJ2-5
D gene: TRBD1
V gene: TRBV7-9
clone size: -

CDR3 DNA: TGTGCCAGCAGTTACACGAACACTGAAGCTTTCTTT
CDR3 protein: CASSYTNTEAFF
J gene: TRBJ1-1
D gene: -
V gene: TRBV6-6
clone size: few

CDR3 DNA: TGTGCCAGCAGTCTGGGGACAGCTAACTATGGCTACACCTTC
CDR3 protein: CASSLGTANYGYTF
J gene: TRBJ1-2
D gene: TRBD1
V gene: TRBV27
clone size: -

CDR3 DNA: TGTGCCAGCAGCTCTACCCCGTTTCTGGGACAGATGAACACTGAAGCTTTCTTT
CDR3 protein: CASSSTPFLGQMNTEAFF
J gene: TRBJ1-1
D gene: TRBD1
V gene: TRBV7-8
clone size: -

CDR3 DNA: TGTGCCAGGGATGGGCTGGAGACCCAGTACTTC
CDR3 protein: CARDGLETQYF
J gene: TRBJ2-5
D gene: -
V gene: TRBV9
clone size: -

CDR3 DNA: TGTGCCAGCAGTTTGACCATAATGAACACTGAAGCTTTCTTT
CDR3 protein: CASSLTIMNTEAFF
J gene: TRBJ1-1
D gene: -
V gene: TRBV27
clone size: -

CDR3 DNA: TGTGCCATCAGTGAGTCGAGAGGGTATAGGGCTTTCTTT
CDR3 protein: CAISESRGYRAFF
J gene: TRBJ1-1
D gene: -
V gene: TRBV10-3
clone size: -

CDR3 DNA: TGTGCCAGCAGTGATATCCAAAACCCGATGGGGGAGCAGTACTTC
CDR3 protein: CASSDIQNPMGEQYF
J gene: TRBJ2-7
D gene: -
V gene: TRBV6-1
clone size: once

CDR3 DNA: TGCGCCAGCAGCTCCGGACAGAGCTCCTACAATGAGCAGTTCTTC
CDR3 protein: CASSSGQSSYNEQFF
J gene: TRBJ2-1
D gene: -
V gene: TRBV5-1
clone size: -

CDR3 DNA: TGTGCCAGCAGTTCGGTCCTAACTACCTACGAGCAGTACTTC
CDR3 protein: CASSSVLTTYEQYF
J gene: TRBJ2-7
D gene: -
V gene: TRBV28
clone size: -

CDR3 DNA: TGTGCCAGCAGCTTTGAAGACGCGGGCAATCAGCCCCAGCATTTT
CDR3 protein: CASSFEDAGNQPQHF
J gene: TRBJ1-5
D gene: -
V gene: TRBV11-2
clone size: -

CDR3 DNA: TGTGCCAGCAGTCCAGACTACAATGAGCAGTTCTTC
CDR3 protein: CASSPDYNEQFF
J gene: TRBJ2-1
D gene: -
V gene: TRBV27
clone size: -

CDR3 DNA: TGTGCCAGTACCCGGGAGGGAGCGGACCGCACAGATACGCAGTATTTT
CDR3 protein: CASTREGADRTDTQYF
J gene: TRBJ2-3
D gene: TRBD2
V gene: TRBV19
clone size: -

CDR3 DNA: TGTGCCAGCAGTTACGAGGACGGTTTCCAAGAGACCCAGTACTTC
CDR3 protein: CASSYEDGFQETQYF
J gene: TRBJ2-5
D gene: -
V gene: TRBV6-5
clone size: once

CDR3 DNA: TGTGCCAGCAGCTCCGTGGGACATCCCTATGGCTACACCTTC
CDR3 protein: CASSSVGHPYGYTF
J gene: TRBJ1-2
D gene: -
V gene: TRBV7-9
clone size: -

CDR3 DNA: TGTGCCAGCAGTTACTCGATGAACTATGGCTACACCTTC
CDR3 protein: CASSYSMNYGYTF
J gene: TRBJ1-2
D gene: -
V gene: TRBV6-5
clone size: -

CDR3 DNA: TGTGCCAGCAGGCCTAGCCCGAACACCGGGGAGCTGTTTTTT
CDR3 protein: CASRPSPNTGELFF
J gene: TRBJ2-2
D gene: -
V gene: TRBV6-1
clone size: few

CDR3 DNA: TGTGCCAGCAGCTTAGTTGGGAGAACCCTTGGGGAGCAGTACTTC
CDR3 protein: CASSLVGRTLGEQYF
J gene: TRBJ2-7
D gene: -
V gene: TRBV7-9
clone size: -

CDR3 DNA: TGTGCCAGCAGTTTAGGCGGGAGGGGGGACAATGAGCAGTTCTTC
CDR3 protein: CASSLGGRGDNEQFF
J gene: TRBJ2-1
D gene: TRBD2
V gene: TRBV27
clone size: -

CDR3 DNA: TGTGCCAGCAGCTTCGTCCCGCGGACACCGTATAGCTATGGCTACACCTTC
CDR3 protein: CASSFVPRTPYSYGYTF
J gene: TRBJ1-2
D gene: -
V gene: TRBV7-9
clone size: -

CDR3 DNA: TGTGCCAGCAGTTTTGGGTCAACGTGGAATAATGAAAAACTGTTTTTT
CDR3 protein: CASSFGSTWNNEKLFF
J gene: TRBJ1-4
D gene: -
V gene: TRBV28
clone size: -

CDR3 DNA: TGCGCCAGCAGCTGGACAGGGCTCAACACTGAAGCTTTCTTT
CDR3 protein: CASSWTGLNTEAFF
J gene: TRBJ1-1
D gene: TRBD1
V gene: TRBV5-1
clone size: once

CDR3 DNA: TGTGCCAGCACCGCAGGGTCTGGTGAGCAGTTCTTC
CDR3 protein: CASTAGSGEQFF
J gene: TRBJ2-1
D gene: -
V gene: TRBV14
clone size: -

CDR3 DNA: TGCGCCAGCAGCTTGGCCGCCAACGGGGGGAACACTGAAGCTTTCTTT
CDR3 protein: CASSLAANGGNTEAFF
J gene: TRBJ1-1
D gene: -
V gene: TRBV5-1
clone size: -

CDR3 DNA: TGTGCCAGCAGCCCCGGGACGGCGGAAGAAGCTTTCTTT
CDR3 protein: CASSPGTAEEAFF
J gene: TRBJ1-1
D gene: -
V gene: TRBV27
clone size: -

CDR3 DNA: TGTGCCTGGAGTGTCGGCAGGGCGCATTCACCCCTCCACTTT
CDR3 protein: CAWSVGRAHSPLHF
J gene: TRBJ1-6
D gene: -
V gene: TRBV30
clone size: -

CDR3 DNA: TGTGCCAGCCGGAAAGGGAGCTCCTATAATTCACCCCTCCACTTT
CDR3 protein: CASRKGSSYNSPLHF
J gene: TRBJ1-6
D gene: -
V gene: TRBV2
clone size: -

CDR3 DNA: TGTGCCAGCAGCTTAGCGCTTGGCGGGTACAATGAGCAGTTCTTC
CDR3 protein: CASSLALGGYNEQFF
J gene: TRBJ2-1
D gene: -
V gene: TRBV7-7
clone size: once

CDR3 DNA: TGCAGCACCATTTCCTCCTTGACAGGGGCCTATGGCTACACCTTC
CDR3 protein: CSTISSLTGAYGYTF
J gene: TRBJ1-2
D gene: TRBD1
V gene: TRBV29-1
clone size: -

CDR3 DNA: TGCGCCAGCACTGCCCTTTACGAGCAGTACTTC
CDR3 protein: CASTALYEQYF
J gene: TRBJ2-7
D gene: -
V gene: TRBV23-1
clone size: -

CDR3 DNA: TGTGCCAGCAGCTTCCCGCCGGGACTAGCCTACAATGAGCAGTTCTTC
CDR3 protein: CASSFPPGLAYNEQFF
J gene: TRBJ2-1
D gene: TRBD2
V gene: TRBV27
clone size: -

CDR3 DNA: TGTGCCAGCAGAAACAGGGGGCCCGACTATGGCTACACCTTC
CDR3 protein: CASRNRGPDYGYTF
J gene: TRBJ1-2
D gene: TRBD1
V gene: TRBV6-5
clone size: -